This paragraph covers one T cell receptor (beta chain) sequence. The antigen remains unidentified. This sample was taken from a study of T cell repertoires in cytomegalovirus infection. V was pared by 1 base and J by 11 bases, with 17 bases between. CDR1 SQVTM and CDR2 ANQGSEA come from the germline V gene. The CDR3 contains 13 residues. In TCRdb, the reads were re-called with MiXCR into one record per CDR3 protein. The sample consists of 630,000 or so distinct CDR3 sequences, around 24% of them appearing once. General observations from the study: Dominating the ex vivo response were HLA-C-restricted CMV-specific TCR beta clonotypes.

Sequencing input: CD8+ T cells from PBMCs. This clonotype was obtained from a human donor in good health (CMV status not recorded). Some clones in this sample may be carry-over from other donors' samples. This chain joins TRBV29-1 and TRBJ1-1; D is perhaps TRBD1 (6 bases). The CDR3 sequence is CSVEAALRGTAFF. The CDR3, as DNA: TGCAGCGTTGAAGCCGCCCTCAGGGGAACCGCTTTCTTT.